This T cell receptor (beta chain) stems from a study of blood T cell repertoires in COVID-19. Study as a whole: Some COVID-19 samples were acute and others convalescent; all came from the United States, Italy and Spain. PBMCs, B-cell-depleted T cells, or T cells were the source of the cDNA or gDNA that made up the material.

Clones were read by immunoSEQ multiplex PCR, and TCRdb kept only the in-frame ones, dropping some. The table shows 200,000 to 300,000 clones, with around 92% occurring only once. The CDR3 covers 14 residues. CDR1 is SGHVS and CDR2 is FQNEAQ in the germline V gene. V dropped 9 bases and J dropped 1; count of bases not matched to a gene: 6. Across over 20 US areas, participants ranged in age from roughly 18 to 95 years. The receptor comes from a young woman with acute COVID-19. The sequenced material came from PBMCs or T cells enriched from blood (not recorded which). J is TRBJ2-5 and V is TRBV7-8; 9 bases align to TRBD2. CDR3 sequence (DNA): TGTGCCAGTTTAGCGGGGGTTTCCCAAGAGACCCAGTACTTC. This encodes CASLAGVSQETQYF.